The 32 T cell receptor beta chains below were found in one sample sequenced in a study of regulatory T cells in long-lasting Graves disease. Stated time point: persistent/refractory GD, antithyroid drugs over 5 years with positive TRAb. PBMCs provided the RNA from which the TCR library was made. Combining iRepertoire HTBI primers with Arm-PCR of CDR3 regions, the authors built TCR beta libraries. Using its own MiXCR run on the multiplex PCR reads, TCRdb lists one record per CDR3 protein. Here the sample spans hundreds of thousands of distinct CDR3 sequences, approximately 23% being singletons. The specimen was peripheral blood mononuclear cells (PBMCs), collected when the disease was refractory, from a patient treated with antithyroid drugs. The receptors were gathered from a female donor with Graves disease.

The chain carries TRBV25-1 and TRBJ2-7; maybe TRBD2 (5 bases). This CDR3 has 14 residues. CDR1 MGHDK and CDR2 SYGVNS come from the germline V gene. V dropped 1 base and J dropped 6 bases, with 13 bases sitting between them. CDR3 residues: CASSEFNGITEQYF. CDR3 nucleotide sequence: TGTGCCAGCAGTGAATTTAACGGGATCACCGAGCAGTACTTC.

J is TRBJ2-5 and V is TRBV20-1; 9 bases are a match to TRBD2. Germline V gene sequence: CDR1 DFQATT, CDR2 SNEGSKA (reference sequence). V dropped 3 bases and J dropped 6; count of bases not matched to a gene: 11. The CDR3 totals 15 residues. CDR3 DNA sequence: TGCAGTGCTAGGGTGGGCGCTAGCGGGGCTCAGACCCAGTACTTC. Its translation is CSARVGASGAQTQYF.

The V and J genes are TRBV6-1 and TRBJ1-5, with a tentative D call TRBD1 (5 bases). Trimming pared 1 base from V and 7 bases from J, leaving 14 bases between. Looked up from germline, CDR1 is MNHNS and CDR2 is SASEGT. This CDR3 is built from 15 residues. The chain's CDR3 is CASSEGQFEGQPQHF. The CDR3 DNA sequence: TGTGCCAGCAGTGAAGGGCAGTTTGAGGGGCAGCCCCAGCATTTT.

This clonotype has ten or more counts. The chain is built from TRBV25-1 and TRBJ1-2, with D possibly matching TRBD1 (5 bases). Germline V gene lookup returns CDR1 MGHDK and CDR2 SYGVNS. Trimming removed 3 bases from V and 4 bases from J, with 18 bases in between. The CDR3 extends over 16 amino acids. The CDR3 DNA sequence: TGTGCCAGCAGTGACTTAAACCAGGGTTCCACCTATGGCTACACCTTC. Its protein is CASSDLNQGSTYGYTF.

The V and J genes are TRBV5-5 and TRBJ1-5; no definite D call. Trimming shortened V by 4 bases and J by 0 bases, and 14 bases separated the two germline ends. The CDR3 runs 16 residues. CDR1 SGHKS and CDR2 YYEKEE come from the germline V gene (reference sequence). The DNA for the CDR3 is TGTGCCAGCAGCCTCTCCTTACCTATTAGCAATCAGCCCCAGCATTTT. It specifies CASSLSLPISNQPQHF.

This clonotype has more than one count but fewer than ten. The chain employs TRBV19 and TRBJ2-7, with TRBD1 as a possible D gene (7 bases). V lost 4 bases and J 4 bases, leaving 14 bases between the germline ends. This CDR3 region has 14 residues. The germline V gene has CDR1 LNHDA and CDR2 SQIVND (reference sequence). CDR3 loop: CASSKEGAAYEQYF. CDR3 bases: TGTGCCAGTAGTAAGGAGGGGGCAGCGTACGAGCAGTACTTC.

CDR3 nucleotide sequence: TGTGCCTGGAGTGTGGACTTAACCATATATTTT. This encodes CAWSVDLTIYF. The V gene is TRBV30, the J gene TRBJ1-3; D is ambiguous. V was shortened by 0 bases and J by 10 bases, with 7 bases between the two germline ends. Germline V gene lookup returns CDR1 GTSNPN and CDR2 SVGIG (reference sequence). The CDR3 sequence is 11 residues long.

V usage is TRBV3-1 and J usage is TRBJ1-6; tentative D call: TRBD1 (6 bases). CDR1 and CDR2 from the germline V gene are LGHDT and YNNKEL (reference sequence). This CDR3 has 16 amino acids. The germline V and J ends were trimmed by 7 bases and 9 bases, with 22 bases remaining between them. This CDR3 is CASNLREGGWGSPLHF. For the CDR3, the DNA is TGTGCCAGCAACCTCAGGGAGGGGGGCTGGGGTTCACCCCTCCACTTT.

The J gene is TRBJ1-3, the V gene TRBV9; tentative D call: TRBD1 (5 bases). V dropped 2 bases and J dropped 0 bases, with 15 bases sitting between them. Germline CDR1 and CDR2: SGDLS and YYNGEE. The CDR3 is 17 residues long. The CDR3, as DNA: TGTGCCAGCAGCGTTGAGGGGACGCCACTCTCTGGAAACACCATATATTTT. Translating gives CASSVEGTPLSGNTIYF.

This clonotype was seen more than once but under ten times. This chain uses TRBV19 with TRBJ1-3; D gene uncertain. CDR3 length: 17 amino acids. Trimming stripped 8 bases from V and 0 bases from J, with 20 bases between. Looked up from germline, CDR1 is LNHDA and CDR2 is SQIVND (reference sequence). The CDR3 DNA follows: TGTGCCAGTTCAACCCCCCGTGGCCCGCACTCTGGAAACACCATATATTTT. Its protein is CASSTPRGPHSGNTIYF. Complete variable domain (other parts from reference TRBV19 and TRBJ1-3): DGGITQSPKYLFRKEGQNVTLSCEQNLNHDAMYWYRQDPGQGLRLIYYSQIVNDFQKGDIAEGYSVSREKKESFPLTVTSAQKNPTAFYLCASSTPRGPHSGNTIYFGEGSWLTVV.

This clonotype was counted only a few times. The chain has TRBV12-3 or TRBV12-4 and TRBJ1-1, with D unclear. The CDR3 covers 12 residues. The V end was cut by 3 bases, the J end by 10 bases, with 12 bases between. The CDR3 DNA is TGTGCCAGCAGTTTCGGGGTTCTGAGAGCTTTCTTT. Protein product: CASSFGVLRAFF.

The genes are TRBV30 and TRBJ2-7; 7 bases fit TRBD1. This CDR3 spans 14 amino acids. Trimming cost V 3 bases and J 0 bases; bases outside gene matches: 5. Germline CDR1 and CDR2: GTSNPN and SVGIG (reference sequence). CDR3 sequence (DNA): TGTGCCTGGAGCGGGACAGTGAGCTCCTACGAGCAGTACTTC. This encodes CAWSGTVSSYEQYF.

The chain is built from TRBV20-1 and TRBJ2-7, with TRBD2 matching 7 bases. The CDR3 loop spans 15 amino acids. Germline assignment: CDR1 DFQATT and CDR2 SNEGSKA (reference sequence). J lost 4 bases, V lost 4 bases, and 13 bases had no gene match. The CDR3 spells CSATVGASGIYEQYF. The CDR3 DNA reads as TGCAGTGCTACCGTTGGGGCTAGCGGCATATACGAGCAGTACTTC.

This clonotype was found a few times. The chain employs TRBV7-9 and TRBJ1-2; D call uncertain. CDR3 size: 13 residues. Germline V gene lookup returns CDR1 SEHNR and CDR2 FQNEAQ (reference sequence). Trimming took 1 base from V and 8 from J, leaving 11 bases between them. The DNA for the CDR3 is TGTGCCAGCAGCTTAGGGGCGGAGAGAGGCTACACCTTC. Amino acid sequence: CASSLGAERGYTF. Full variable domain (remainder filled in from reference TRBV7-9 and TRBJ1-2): DTGVSQNPRHKITKRGQNVTFRCDPISEHNRLYWYRQTLGQGPEFLTYFQNEAQLEKSRLLSDRFSAERPKGSFSTLEIQRTEQGDSAMYLCASSLGAERGYTFGSGTRLTVV.

The CDR3 nucleotides read TGTGCCTGGGCAGGAGATAGCAATCAGCCCCAGCATTTT. Its protein product is CAWAGDSNQPQHF. This chain links TRBV30 with TRBJ1-5; D unclear. Trimming shortened V by 5 bases and J by 0 bases, and 8 bases separated the two germline ends. Looked up from germline, CDR1 is GTSNPN and CDR2 is SVGIG (reference sequence). The CDR3 length is 13 residues.

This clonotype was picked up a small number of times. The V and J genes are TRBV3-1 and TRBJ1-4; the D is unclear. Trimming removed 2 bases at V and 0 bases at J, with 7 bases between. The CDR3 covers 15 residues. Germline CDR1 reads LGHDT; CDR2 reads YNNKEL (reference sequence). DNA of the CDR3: TGTGCCAGCAGCCAAAGTCAAGCAACTAATGAAAAACTGTTTTTT. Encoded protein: CASSQSQATNEKLFF.

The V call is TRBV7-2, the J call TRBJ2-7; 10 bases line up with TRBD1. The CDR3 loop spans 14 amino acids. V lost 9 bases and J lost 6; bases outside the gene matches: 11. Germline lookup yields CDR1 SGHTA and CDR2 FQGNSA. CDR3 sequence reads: CASGKDRGLGEQYF. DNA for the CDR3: TGTGCCAGTGGGAAGGACAGGGGGTTAGGCGAGCAGTACTTC.

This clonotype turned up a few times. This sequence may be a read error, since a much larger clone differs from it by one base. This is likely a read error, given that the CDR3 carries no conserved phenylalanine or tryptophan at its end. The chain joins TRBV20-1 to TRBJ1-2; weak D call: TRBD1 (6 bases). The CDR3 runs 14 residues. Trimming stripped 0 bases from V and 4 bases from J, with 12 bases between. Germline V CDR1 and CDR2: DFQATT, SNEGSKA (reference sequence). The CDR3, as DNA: TGCAGTGCTAGAGATCTCGACAGGATCTATGGCTACACCCTC. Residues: CSARDLDRIYGYTL.

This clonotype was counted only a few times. The CDR3 loop is CASSEPGQGTSYEQYF. The CDR3 nucleotides read TGTGCCAGCAGTGAACCGGGACAGGGAACCTCCTACGAGCAGTACTTC. The rearrangement joins TRBV2 to TRBJ2-7; 9 bases agree with TRBD1. After removal of 2 bases from V and 0 bases from J, the junction contained 5 bases not matched to a gene. The germline CDR1 and CDR2 sequences are SNHLY and FYNNEI. The CDR3 is 16 amino acids.

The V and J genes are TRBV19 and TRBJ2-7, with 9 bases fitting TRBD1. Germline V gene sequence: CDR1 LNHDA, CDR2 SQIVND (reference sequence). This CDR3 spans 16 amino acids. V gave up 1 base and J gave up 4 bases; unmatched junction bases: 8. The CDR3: CASSIVGGQGRYEQYF. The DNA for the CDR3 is TGTGCCAGTAGTATAGTGGGCGGACAGGGGAGGTACGAGCAGTACTTC.

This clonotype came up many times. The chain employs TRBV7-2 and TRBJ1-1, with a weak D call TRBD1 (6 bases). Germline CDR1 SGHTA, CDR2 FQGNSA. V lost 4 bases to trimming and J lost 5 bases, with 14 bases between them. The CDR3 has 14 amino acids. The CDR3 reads CASSSQGGETEAFF. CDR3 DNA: TGTGCCAGCAGCTCACAGGGTGGGGAAACTGAAGCTTTCTTT.

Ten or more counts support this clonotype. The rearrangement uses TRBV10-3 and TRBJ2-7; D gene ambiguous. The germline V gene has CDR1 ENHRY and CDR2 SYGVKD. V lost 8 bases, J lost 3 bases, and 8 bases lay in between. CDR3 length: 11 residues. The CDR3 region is CAIGLLYEQYF. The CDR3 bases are TGTGCCATCGGCCTGCTCTACGAGCAGTACTTC.

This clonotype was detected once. The CDR3: CASSQLPSGNTIYF. In nucleotides, the CDR3 is TGTGCCAGCAGCCAGCTCCCCTCTGGAAACACCATATATTTT. The chain joins TRBV3-1 to TRBJ1-3; D uncertain. The CDR3 has 14 amino acids. V gave up 3 bases and J gave up 0 bases, with 6 bases separating them. CDR1 is LGHDT and CDR2 is YNNKEL in the germline V gene (reference sequence). The entire variable domain, with the rest obtained from reference TRBV3-1 and TRBJ1-3, is as follows: DTAVSQTPKYLVTQMGNDKSIKCEQNLGHDTMYWYKQDSKKFLKIMFSYNNKELIINETVPNRFSPKSPDKAHLNLHINSLELGDSAVYFCASSQLPSGNTIYFGEGSWLTVV.

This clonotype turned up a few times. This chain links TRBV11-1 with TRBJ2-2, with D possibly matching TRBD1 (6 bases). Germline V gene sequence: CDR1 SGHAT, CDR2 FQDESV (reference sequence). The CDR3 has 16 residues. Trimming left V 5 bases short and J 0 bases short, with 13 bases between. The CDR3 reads CASSPYGGANTGELFF. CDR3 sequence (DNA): TGTGCCAGCAGCCCCTATGGGGGCGCGAACACCGGGGAGCTGTTTTTT.

CDR3 amino acids: CASSSRVEKSSYEQYF. As DNA, the CDR3 is TGTGCCAGCAGCTCCCGGGTAGAGAAGAGCTCCTACGAGCAGTACTTC. The chain has TRBV12-3 or TRBV12-4 and TRBJ2-7, with D unresolved. The length of the CDR3 is 16 residues. V was shortened by 6 bases and J by 0 bases, with 18 bases between the two germline ends.

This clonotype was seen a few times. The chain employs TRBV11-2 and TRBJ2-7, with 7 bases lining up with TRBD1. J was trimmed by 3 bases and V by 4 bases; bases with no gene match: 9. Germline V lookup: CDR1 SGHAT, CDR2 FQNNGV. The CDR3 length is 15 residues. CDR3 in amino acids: CASSSYTGTVYEQYF. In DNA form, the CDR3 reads TGTGCCAGCAGCTCCTACACCGGGACAGTCTACGAGCAGTACTTC. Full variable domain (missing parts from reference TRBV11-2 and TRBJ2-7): EAGVAQSPRYKIIEKRQSVAFWCNPISGHATLYWYQQILGQGPKLLIQFQNNGVVDDSQLPKDRFSAERLKGVDSTLKIQPAKLEDSAVYLCASSSYTGTVYEQYFGPGTRLTVT.

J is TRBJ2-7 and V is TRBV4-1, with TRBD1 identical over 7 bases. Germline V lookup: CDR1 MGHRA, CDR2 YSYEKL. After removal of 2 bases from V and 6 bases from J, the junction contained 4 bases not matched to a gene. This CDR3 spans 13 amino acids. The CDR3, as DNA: TGCGCCAGCAGCCAACCGGGGACAGTCGAGCAGTACTTC. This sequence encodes CASSQPGTVEQYF.

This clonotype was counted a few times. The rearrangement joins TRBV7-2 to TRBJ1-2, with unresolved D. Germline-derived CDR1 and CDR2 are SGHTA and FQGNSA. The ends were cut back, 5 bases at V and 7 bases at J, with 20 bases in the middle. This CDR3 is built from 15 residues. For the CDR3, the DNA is TGTACCAGCAGCCAAGGGTCGCAGGAAAGAGGTGGCTACACCTTC. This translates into CTSSQGSQERGGYTF.

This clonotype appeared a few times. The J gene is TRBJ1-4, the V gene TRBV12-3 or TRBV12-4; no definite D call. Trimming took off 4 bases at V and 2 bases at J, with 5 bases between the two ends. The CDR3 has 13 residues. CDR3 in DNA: TGTGCCAGCAGTTGGAGTACTAATGAAAAACTGTTTTTT. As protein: CASSWSTNEKLFF.

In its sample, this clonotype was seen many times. The DNA of the CDR3 is TGTGCCACCCGCCCAGCGGCATCCTACGAGCAGTACTTC. Translated, it gives CATRPAASYEQYF. The chain is built from TRBV15 and TRBJ2-7, with D perhaps TRBD2 (5 bases). CDR1 and CDR2 from the germline V gene are LNHNV and YYDKDF (reference sequence). CDR3 size: 13 residues. Trimming stripped 8 bases from V and 1 base from J, with 12 bases between.

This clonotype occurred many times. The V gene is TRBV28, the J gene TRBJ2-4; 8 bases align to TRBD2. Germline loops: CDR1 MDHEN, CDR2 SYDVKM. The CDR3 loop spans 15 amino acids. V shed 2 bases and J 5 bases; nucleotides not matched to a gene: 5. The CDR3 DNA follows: TGTGCCAGCAGTTTAGGGGGACTAGTCCAAAACATTCAGTACTTC. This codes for CASSLGGLVQNIQYF. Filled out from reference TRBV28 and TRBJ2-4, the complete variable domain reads DVKVTQSSRYLVKRTGEKVFLECVQDMDHENMFWYRQDPGLGLRLIYFSYDVKMKEKGDIPEGYSVSREKKERFSLILESASTNQTSMYLCASSLGGLVQNIQYFGAGTRLSVL.

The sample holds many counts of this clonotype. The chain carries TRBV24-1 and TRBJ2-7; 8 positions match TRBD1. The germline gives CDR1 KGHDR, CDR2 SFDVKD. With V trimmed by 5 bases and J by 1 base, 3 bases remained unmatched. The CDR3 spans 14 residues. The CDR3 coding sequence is TGTGCCACCAGTGGGACAGGGTCTTCCTACGAGCAGTACTTC. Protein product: CATSGTGSSYEQYF.